This T cell receptor beta chain was retrieved from a study of radiotherapy plus CTLA-4 blockade in lung cancer. Overall study: There were objective responses in roughly 18% of patients, and around 32% had disease control.

Method: immunoSEQ multiplex PCR; TCRdb's copy keeps in-frame clones and lacks some. In the table there are 51,000 or so clones, less than 85% of which are singletons. Those patients who had chemo-refractory metastatic non-small-cell lung cancer were given focal radiation along with CTLA-4 blockade through ipilimumab. Regarding this clone: The antigen is unknown.

Study-wide findings and caveats: Following radiotherapy plus ipilimumab, tumor-derived TCR clones expanded in the blood. Strongest reported response predictors: early blood clone changes and post-radiation interferon-beta.

Sequenced here: peripheral blood, sampled from a patient treated with radiotherapy plus ipilimumab. This clonotype was sampled from a human donor with non-small cell lung cancer who had stable disease on radiotherapy plus ipilimumab.

The CDR3 region is CASSDWSNEQFF. The CDR3 nucleotides read TGTGCCAGCAGTGACTGGTCTAATGAGCAGTTCTTC. The V call is TRBV6-4, the J call TRBJ2-1; D is undetermined. Trimming shortened V by 1 base and J by 7 bases, and 5 bases separated the two germline ends. The CDR3 is made up of 12 amino acids. Germline V gene data show CDR1 as MRHNA and CDR2 as SNTAGT.